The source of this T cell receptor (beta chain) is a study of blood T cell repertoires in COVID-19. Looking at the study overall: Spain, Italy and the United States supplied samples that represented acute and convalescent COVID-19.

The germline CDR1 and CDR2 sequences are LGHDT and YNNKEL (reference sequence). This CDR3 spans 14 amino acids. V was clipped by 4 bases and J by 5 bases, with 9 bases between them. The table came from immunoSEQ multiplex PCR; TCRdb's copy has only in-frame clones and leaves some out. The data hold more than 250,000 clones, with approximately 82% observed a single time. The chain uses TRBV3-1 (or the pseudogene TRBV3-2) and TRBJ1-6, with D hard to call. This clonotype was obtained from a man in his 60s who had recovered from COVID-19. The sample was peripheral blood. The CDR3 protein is CASSPSGNNSPLHF. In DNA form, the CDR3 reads TGTGCCAGCAGCCCAAGCGGGAATAATTCACCCCTCCACTTT.